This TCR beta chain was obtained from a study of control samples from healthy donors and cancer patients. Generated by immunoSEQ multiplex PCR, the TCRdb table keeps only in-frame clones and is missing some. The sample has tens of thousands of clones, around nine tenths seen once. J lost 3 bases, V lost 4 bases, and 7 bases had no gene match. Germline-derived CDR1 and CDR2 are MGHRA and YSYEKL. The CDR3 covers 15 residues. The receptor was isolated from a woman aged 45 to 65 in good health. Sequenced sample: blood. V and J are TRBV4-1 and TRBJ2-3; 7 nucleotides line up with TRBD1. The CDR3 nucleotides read TGCGCCAGCAGCCTACAGGGGACGGAAACAGATACGCAGTATTTT. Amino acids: CASSLQGTETDTQYF.